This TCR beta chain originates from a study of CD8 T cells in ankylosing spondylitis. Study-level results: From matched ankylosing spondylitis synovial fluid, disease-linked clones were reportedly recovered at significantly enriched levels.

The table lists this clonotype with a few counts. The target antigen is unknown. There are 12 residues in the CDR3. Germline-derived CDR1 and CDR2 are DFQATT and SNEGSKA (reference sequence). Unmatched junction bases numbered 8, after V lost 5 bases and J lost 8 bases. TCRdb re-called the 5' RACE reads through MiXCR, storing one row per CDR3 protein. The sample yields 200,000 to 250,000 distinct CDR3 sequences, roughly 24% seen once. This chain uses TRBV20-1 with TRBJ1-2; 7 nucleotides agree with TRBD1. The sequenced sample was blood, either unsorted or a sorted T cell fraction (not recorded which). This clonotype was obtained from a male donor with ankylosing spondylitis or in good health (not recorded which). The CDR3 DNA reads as TGCAGTGCTCTACAGGGGCTTTACGGCTACACCTTC. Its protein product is CSALQGLYGYTF.